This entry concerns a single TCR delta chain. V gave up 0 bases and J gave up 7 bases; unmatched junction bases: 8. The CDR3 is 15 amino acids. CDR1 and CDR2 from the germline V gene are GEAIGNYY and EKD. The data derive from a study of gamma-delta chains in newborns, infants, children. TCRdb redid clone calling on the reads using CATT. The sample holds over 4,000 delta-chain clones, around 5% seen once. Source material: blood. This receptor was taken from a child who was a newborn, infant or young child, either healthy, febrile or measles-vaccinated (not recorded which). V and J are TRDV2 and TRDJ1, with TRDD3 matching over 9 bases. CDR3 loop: CACDTVGDRRGKLIF. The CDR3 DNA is TGTGCCTGTGACACCGTGGGGGATAGAAGAGGTAAACTCATCTTT.